The 11 T cell receptor beta chains listed next were all sequenced from one sample in a study of vaccination and CD4 T cells after COVID-19. Stated treatment: roughly ten-day PBMC culture with coronavirus spike peptide pools or control peptides (ViraFEST assay). The study sequenced cultured CD4+ T cell DNA using the Oncomine TCR Beta short-read assay. Each CDR3 protein is one row after TCRdb ran MiXCR on the PCR reads. The data show tens of thousands of distinct CDR3 sequences, roughly three fifths seen once. Antigens for these TCRs are unknown. The sequenced sample consisted of CD4+ T cells from blood, cultured in vitro. The origin of the receptors is a human donor who had recovered from COVID-19.

The gene calls are TRBV2 and TRBJ2-3, with 13 bases aligning to TRBD2. The CDR3 extends over 14 amino acids. V lost 8 bases and J lost 4; bases outside the gene matches: 3. The V gene's germline CDR1 is SNHLY and CDR2 FYNNEI. The CDR3 DNA reads as TGTGCCAGCCTGGGACTAGCGGGACCAGATACGCAGTATTTT. It specifies CASLGLAGPDTQYF.

In its sample, this clonotype was seen a few times. CDR3 loop: CASTPSGAAYEQYF. The CDR3, as DNA: TGTGCCAGCACTCCCAGCGGGGCTGCCTACGAGCAGTACTTC. The chain uses TRBV6-2 or TRBV6-3 and TRBJ2-7, with TRBD2 matching 7 bases. Germline CDR1 reads MNHEY; CDR2 reads SVGEGT. V dropped 7 bases and J dropped 2; count of bases not matched to a gene: 8. This CDR3 spans 14 amino acids.

The CDR3 region has the DNA TGTGCCAGCAGCTTAGAGGGGACAGGGGGACGGAAGACCCAGTACTTC. It codes for CASSLEGTGGRKTQYF. The chain recombines TRBV7-2 with TRBJ2-5, with 11 bases fitting TRBD1. From germline, CDR1 is SGHTA and CDR2 FQGNSA. This CDR3 has 16 amino acids. The ends lost 1 base at V and 6 bases at J; junction bases unmatched: 7. Full variable domain (outside the CDR3, taken from reference TRBV7-2 and TRBJ2-5): GAGVSQSPSNKVTEKGKDVELRCDPISGHTALYWYRQSLGQGLEFLIYFQGNSAPDKSGLPSDRFSAERTGGSVSTLTIQRTQQEDSAVYLCASSLEGTGGRKTQYFGPGTRLLVL.

V usage is TRBV4-1 and J usage is TRBJ1-5; D may be TRBD1 (5 bases). The germline CDR1 and CDR2 sequences are MGHRA and YSYEKL. Between the trimmed V and J ends, which lost 4 bases and 5 bases, there was a span of 15 bases. CDR3 length equals 15 residues. CDR3 nucleotides: TGCGCCAGCAGCCTCCTCTGGGACCGGGATCAGCCCCAGCATTTT. Protein product: CASSLLWDRDQPQHF.

A few counts support this clonotype. The chain couples TRBV30 to TRBJ1-2; tentatively, D is TRBD1 (6 bases). V gave up 4 bases and J gave up 4 bases, with 22 bases separating them. The germline V gene has CDR1 GTSNPN and CDR2 SVGIG (reference sequence). CDR3 length equals 16 residues. The CDR3 spells CAWTLRGVGDSYGYTF. For the CDR3, the DNA is TGTGCCTGGACTTTAAGGGGGGTGGGAGATTCCTATGGCTACACCTTC. The variable domain in full, completed from reference TRBV30 and TRBJ1-2, reads SQTIHQWPATLVQPVGSPLSLECTVEGTSNPNLYWYRQAAGRGLQLLFYSVGIGQISSEVPQNLSASRPQDRQFILSSKKLLLSDSGFYLCAWTLRGVGDSYGYTFGSGTRLTVV.

This clonotype has a handful of counts. The rearrangement uses TRBV6-1 and TRBJ1-1; D is uncertain. The CDR3 has 15 residues. Germline V gene sequence: CDR1 MNHNS, CDR2 SASEGT. V shed 1 base and J shed 1 base, with 10 bases lying between them. The CDR3 loop reads CASSEVVGRNTEAFF. The CDR3 DNA is TGTGCCAGCAGTGAAGTAGTCGGGAGGAACACTGAAGCTTTCTTT.

This sequence joins TRBV12-3 or TRBV12-4 and TRBJ1-5; TRBD1 agrees at 8 bases. The ends lost 6 bases at V and 3 bases at J; junction bases unmatched: 10. The CDR3 is 16 residues long. CDR3 residues: CASRQGGTGYNQPQHF. As DNA, the CDR3 is TGTGCCAGCAGACAGGGGGGGACAGGCTACAATCAGCCCCAGCATTTT.

The V call is TRBV6-5, the J call TRBJ1-1; D is unclear. V lost 2 bases to trimming and J lost 10 bases, with 14 bases between them. Germline V lookup: CDR1 MNHEY, CDR2 SVGAGI. This CDR3 is built from 13 residues. The CDR3 DNA reads as TGTGCCAGCAGTTACGGCAACCCCTTACGAGCTTTCTTT. This encodes CASSYGNPLRAFF.

In this sample, this clonotype turned up once. The chain combines TRBV20-1 with TRBJ1-4; D is unresolved. The CDR3 loop spans 14 amino acids. Trimming took 7 bases from V and 0 from J, leaving 12 bases between them. Germline V gene sequence: CDR1 DFQATT, CDR2 SNEGSKA (reference sequence). CDR3 amino acids: CSVSPRATNEKLFF. Written as DNA, the CDR3 is TGCAGTGTCTCTCCACGGGCAACTAATGAAAAACTGTTTTTT.

The V gene is TRBV18, the J gene TRBJ1-1, with D possibly being TRBD1 (6 bases). With 4 bases removed from V and 1 base from J, the gap between germline ends came to 10 bases. This CDR3 region has 14 residues. Germline V gene data show CDR1 as KGHSH and CDR2 as LQKENI. CDR3 residues: CASSRGTPNTEAFF. Here the CDR3 DNA reads TGTGCCAGCTCACGCGGGACACCGAACACTGAAGCTTTCTTT.

This sequence joins TRBV15 and TRBJ1-2; D is undetermined. Trimming took 5 bases from V and 8 from J, leaving 15 bases between them. Germline-derived CDR1 and CDR2 are LNHNV and YYDKDF (reference sequence). CDR3 length: 13 residues. This CDR3 is CATSSRTGQGYTF. DNA of the CDR3: TGTGCCACCAGCTCCCGGACCGGGCAGGGCTACACCTTC. Full variable domain (missing parts from reference TRBV15 and TRBJ1-2): DAMVIQNPRYQVTQFGKPVTLSCSQTLNHNVMYWYQQKSSQAPKLLFHYYDKDFNNEADTPDNFQSRRPNTSFCFLDIRSPGLGDTAMYLCATSSRTGQGYTFGSGTRLTVV.